The clone carrying this T cell receptor (beta chain) was picked up a small number of times. Its antigen is currently unknown. Germline trimming cut 4 bases from V and 8 bases from J; bases unmatched to any gene: 14. The CDR3 length is 18 residues. Germline V gives CDR1 SGHAT, CDR2 FQNNGV. The data belong to a study of CD8 T cells in ankylosing spondylitis. Study-wide results and limits: Characteristic, it appeared, of ankylosing spondylitis blood was a TCR beta motif of eight highly homologous variants.

A single record per CDR3 protein comes from TCRdb applying MiXCR to the 5' RACE reads. The table records roughly 700,000 distinct CDR3 sequences, around 20% of them present only once. The material sequenced was blood, either unsorted or a sorted T cell fraction (not recorded which). The receptor was derived from a male donor with ankylosing spondylitis. V and J are TRBV11-2 and TRBJ2-1; 13 bases map to TRBD2. In nucleotides, the CDR3 is TGTGCCAGCAGCTCTAAATCCCGCACTAGCGGGAGGGCCGATGAGCAGTTCTTC. This codes for CASSSKSRTSGRADEQFF.